The 8 T cell receptor beta chains in this list originate from one sample, sequenced in a study of neurological immune-mediated disorders. TCRdb re-analysed the 5' RACE reads in MiXCR, keeping a single row per CDR3 protein. The sample records more than 50,000 distinct CDR3 sequences, around 3.4% being singletons. Source material: PBMCs. All receptors come from a woman aged 60-75 years with multiple sclerosis.

This clonotype came up many times. The chain recombines TRBV29-1 with TRBJ2-4; the D is unclear. Trimming took off 1 base at V and 7 bases at J, with 5 bases between the two ends. The CDR3 contains 11 residues. CDR1 SQVTM and CDR2 ANQGSEA come from the germline V gene. Here the CDR3 reads CSVEVANIQYF. CDR3 nucleotides: TGCAGCGTTGAAGTTGCGAACATTCAGTACTTC.

This clonotype has a count of ten or more. The V call is TRBV5-1, the J call TRBJ2-1, with 9 bases that match TRBD1. CDR1 and CDR2 from the germline V gene are SGHRS and YFSETQ. The CDR3 totals 23 residues. Unmatched junction bases numbered 30, after V lost 4 bases and J lost 4 bases. CDR3 DNA: TGCGCCAGCAGCACTCCGGGACAGGGAATGAGCCAACCGACCTTAACCGAGTACAATGAGCAGTTCTTC. Protein sequence: CASSTPGQGMSQPTLTEYNEQFF.

This clonotype was seen ten or more times. One end of the junction does not line up with germline, which may come from a read error. The chain couples TRBV20-1 to TRBJ2-7; 7 positions match TRBD1. Germline CDR1 reads DFQATT; CDR2 reads SNEGSKA (reference sequence). The CDR3 has 9 residues. This CDR3 reads CSAHTGVLF. In DNA, the CDR3 is TGCAGTGCTCACACAGGGGTACTTTTC.

This clonotype was seen ten or more times. V gene TRBV7-9 combines with J gene TRBJ2-3; D is undetermined. Germline values: CDR1 SEHNR, CDR2 FQNEAQ (reference sequence). Trimming left V 2 bases short and J 3 bases short, with 12 bases between. There are 15 residues in the CDR3. The CDR3 here is CASSLRSAATDTQYF. The CDR3, as DNA: TGTGCCAGCAGCTTACGATCTGCAGCGACAGATACGCAGTATTTT.

This clonotype was detected a few times. The chain carries TRBV7-9 and TRBJ1-1, with D possibly matching TRBD1 (5 bases). The CDR3 is made up of 15 amino acids. Germline lookup yields CDR1 SEHNR and CDR2 FQNEAQ (reference sequence). V lost 4 bases and J 1 base, leaving 13 bases between the germline ends. The CDR3 loop reads CASSSRQRPNTEAFF. In DNA, the CDR3 is TGTGCCAGCAGCTCCAGACAGAGGCCGAACACTGAAGCTTTCTTT.

This clonotype was picked up many times. The rearrangement links TRBV20-1 to TRBJ2-5, with unresolved D. CDR1 is DFQATT and CDR2 is SNEGSKA in the germline V gene (reference sequence). The CDR3 consists of 17 residues. V shed 6 bases and J shed 5 bases, with 28 bases lying between them. This CDR3 reads CSAPPLSPGRVGETQYF. In DNA form, the CDR3 reads TGCAGTGCCCCCCCTCTTTCCCCCGGAAGGGTAGGGGAGACCCAGTACTTC.

This clonotype was observed at least ten times. The chain couples TRBV6-6 to TRBJ2-3; no clear D. Germline V gene lookup returns CDR1 MNHNY and CDR2 SVGAGI (reference sequence). V was pared by 5 bases and J by 2 bases, with 5 bases between. The CDR3 is 12 residues long. CDR3 sequence (DNA): TGTGCCAGCAGTCCAAACACAGATACGCAGTATTTT. It is translated as CASSPNTDTQYF.

This clonotype was seen at least ten times. The J gene is TRBJ2-3, the V gene TRBV12-3 or TRBV12-4, with 13 nucleotides matching TRBD2. The CDR3 is 15 residues long. With 6 bases clipped from V and 6 bases from J, the junction kept 6 bases outside the gene matches. Here the CDR3 reads CASSNGLAGVDTQYF. The CDR3 DNA is TGTGCCAGCAGCAACGGACTAGCGGGGGTTGATACGCAGTATTTT.